One T cell receptor beta chain is described in this entry. Its antigen is not identified. This sample is drawn from a study of Graves' ophthalmopathy and Graves' hyperthyroidism. Study in general: Being free of ophthalmopathy for 18 months of follow-up defined stable hyperthyroidism.

CDR3 length equals 15 residues. Germline lookup yields CDR1 DFQATT and CDR2 SNEGSKA (reference sequence). V shed 3 bases, J shed 0 bases, and the junction held 6 bases outside the gene matches. Amplified material comprised TCR beta CDR3 regions derived from RNA transcripts. Investigators did first-round RT-PCR with HTBI primers, then second-round multiplex PCR. TCRdb analysed the multiplex PCR reads with MiXCR anew, one entry per CDR3 protein. The table shows around 1.1 million distinct CDR3 sequences, with about two fifths occurring only once. Other autoimmune disease, uncontrolled infection, pregnancy and lactation led to exclusion. General observations from the study: Most expanded clonotypes in thyroid above 0.001 frequency also showed up in blood. Prediction of ophthalmopathy progression reached roughly 70% sensitivity and around 72% specificity.

The sample was peripheral blood or thyroid tissue (not recorded which). This TCR came from an adult man with Graves' hyperthyroidism. The chain has TRBV20-1 and TRBJ1-1; TRBD1 matches 8 bases. The CDR3 nucleotides are TGCAGTGCTAGGGATGACAGGGGCATGAACACTGAAGCTTTCTTT. The encoded protein is CSARDDRGMNTEAFF.